The 15 T cell receptor beta chains below all came from one sample that was sequenced in a study of memory CD4+ T cells and cytomegalovirus serostatus. Assay: immunoSEQ multiplex PCR; the TCRdb copy retains only in-frame clones and omits some. The sample comprises some 41,000 clones, 76% of which are singletons, and under 7.5% rests with the top ten. The sort gate was single viable CD3+CD4+CD8-CD45RO+ cells for memory CD4+ T cells. Material: memory CD4+ T cells from blood. The receptors shown here come from an adult in good health and CMV-seronegative.

In its sample, this clone was seen once. V usage is TRBV4-3 and J usage is TRBJ2-3; D may be TRBD2 (5 bases). This CDR3 is 15 amino acids long. V was clipped by 0 bases and J by 2 bases, with 9 bases between them. CDR1 is LGHNA, CDR2 YSLEER, per germline. This CDR3 reads CASSQETRPTDTQYF. Written as DNA, the CDR3 is TGCGCCAGCAGCCAAGAAACTAGGCCCACAGATACGCAGTATTTT.

As concerns this clone: Its ends do not fully match the called genes, so a read error is possible. The genes are TRBV5-1 and TRBJ1-1, with D possibly being TRBD1 (6 bases). CDR3 length: 15 amino acids. The germline V gene encodes CDR1 SGHRS and CDR2 YFSETQ. The CDR3 loop reads CASSLTDRLNTEAFF. CDR3 DNA sequence: TGTGCCAGCAGCTTGACAGACAGGCTGAACACTGAAGCTTTCTTT.

Only a few counts were recorded for this clone. The chain is built from TRBV9 and TRBJ1-1, with D maybe TRBD1 (5 bases). The germline V and J ends were trimmed by 0 bases and 1 base, with 10 bases remaining between them. The germline V gene has CDR1 SGDLS and CDR2 YYNGEE. The CDR3 is 15 residues long. The CDR3 here is CASSVDAGWNTEAFF. The CDR3 DNA reads as TGTGCCAGCAGCGTAGACGCAGGGTGGAACACTGAAGCTTTCTTT. Full variable domain (remainder filled in from reference TRBV9 and TRBJ1-1): DSGVTQTPKHLITATGQRVTLRCSPRSGDLSVYWYQQSLDQGLQFLIQYYNGEERAKGNILERFSAQQFPDLHSELNLSSLELGDSALYFCASSVDAGWNTEAFFGQGTRLTVV.

This clone has only a few counts. The V gene is TRBV7-9, the J gene TRBJ1-5; D is undetermined. This CDR3 spans 15 amino acids. Looked up from germline, CDR1 is SEHNR and CDR2 is FQNEAQ (reference sequence). Trimming shortened V by 1 base and J by 1 base, and 8 bases separated the two germline ends. CDR3 sequence reads: CASSLEGLSNQPQHF. CDR3 bases: TGTGCCAGCAGCTTAGAAGGACTCAGCAATCAGCCCCAGCATTTT. The variable domain in full, with the rest retrieved from reference TRBV7-9 and TRBJ1-5, is DTGVSQNPRHKITKRGQNVTFRCDPISEHNRLYWYRQTLGQGPEFLTYFQNEAQLEKSRLLSDRFSAERPKGSFSTLEIQRTEQGDSAMYLCASSLEGLSNQPQHFGDGTRLSIL.

V usage is TRBV11-2 and J usage is TRBJ2-5; maybe TRBD1 (6 bases). CDR1 and CDR2 (germline): SGHAT, FQNNGV. Trimming removed 3 bases from V and 3 bases from J, with 8 bases in between. This CDR3 comprises 13 residues. The CDR3 loop is CASSLGAEETQYF. The DNA of the CDR3 is TGTGCCAGCAGCTTGGGGGCAGAAGAGACCCAGTACTTC.

CDR3 in amino acids: CASSLSGHNYEQYF. In DNA, the CDR3 is TGTGCCAGCAGTTTATCGGGACATAACTACGAGCAGTACTTC. The rearrangement links TRBV28 to TRBJ2-7; the D gene is possibly TRBD1 (6 bases). Looked up from germline, CDR1 is MDHEN and CDR2 is SYDVKM. The V gene lost 1 base and the J gene lost 3 bases, with 10 bases spanning the gap. The CDR3 runs 14 residues.

This clone occurred a few times. V usage is TRBV5-4 and J usage is TRBJ2-2; 9 nucleotides align to TRBD1. The CDR3 runs 16 residues. Germline V gives CDR1 SGHNT, CDR2 YYREEE (reference sequence). J gave up 7 bases and V 1 base, and 8 bases lay outside the gene matches. Here the CDR3 reads CASSLWDRVTGGELFF. The CDR3 DNA is TGTGCCAGCAGCTTGTGGGACAGGGTGACGGGCGGGGAGCTGTTTTTT.

This clone came up once. The V gene is TRBV28, the J gene TRBJ1-5; unclear D gene. V was shortened by 5 bases and J by 3 bases, with 11 bases between the two germline ends. Germline assignment: CDR1 MDHEN and CDR2 SYDVKM. The CDR3 contains 14 residues. The chain's CDR3 is CASSRDHTNQPQHF. The DNA of the CDR3 is TGTGCCAGCAGTCGAGACCATACCAATCAGCCCCAGCATTTT.

The V call is TRBV28, the J call TRBJ1-2, with a tentative D call TRBD1 (5 bases). The CDR3 sequence is 17 residues long. Trimming left V 3 bases short and J 0 bases short, with 17 bases between. Germline V gene lookup returns CDR1 MDHEN and CDR2 SYDVKM. DNA for the CDR3: TGTGCCAGCAGTTTTCAAACCGTGGGGGACCCTAACTATGGCTACACCTTC. It is translated as CASSFQTVGDPNYGYTF.

This sequence joins TRBV4-2 and TRBJ2-1; TRBD1 is a possible D gene (6 bases). Trimming stripped 2 bases from V and 10 bases from J, with 9 bases between. The CDR3 extends over 12 amino acids. Germline V CDR1 and CDR2: LGHNA, YNFKEQ. CDR3: CASSQSRGEQFF. CDR3 bases: TGTGCCAGCAGCCAAAGCAGGGGCGAGCAGTTCTTC.

This clone was detected a few times. This chain uses TRBV7-9 with TRBJ1-2; perhaps TRBD1 as D (5 bases). The germline CDR1 and CDR2 sequences are SEHNR and FQNEAQ (reference sequence). Trimming shortened V by 1 base and J by 12 bases, and 12 bases separated the two germline ends. The CDR3 sequence is 12 residues long. The CDR3 reads CASSLGQNLDTF. In nucleotides, the CDR3 is TGTGCCAGCAGCTTAGGACAGAATTTGGACACCTTC.

The chain is built from TRBV6-1 and TRBJ2-1, with D possibly called TRBD1 or TRBD2 (5 bases each). Germline values: CDR1 MNHNS, CDR2 SASEGT. This CDR3 region has 13 residues. Trimming cost V 6 bases and J 7 bases, with 13 bases left between them. The CDR3 DNA is TGTGCCAGCAGGCTGGGGGTCTGGAATGAGCAGTTCTTC. Its protein is CASRLGVWNEQFF.

J is TRBJ2-3 and V is TRBV11-2; 7 bases match TRBD1. In germline, CDR1 is SGHAT, CDR2 FQNNGV. Trimming removed 0 bases from V and 8 bases from J; junction bases left unmatched: 8. The CDR3 is 15 residues long. CDR3 region: CASSLDRIPGGTQYF. The CDR3 DNA is TGTGCCAGCAGCTTAGATAGGATACCAGGGGGTACGCAGTATTTT.

This clone was picked up one time. V usage is TRBV6-5 and J usage is TRBJ2-4; tentatively, D is TRBD1 (6 bases). CDR3 length: 15 amino acids. Trimming took 6 bases from V and 2 from J, leaving 14 bases between them. Germline CDR1 MNHEY, CDR2 SVGAGI. CDR3 loop: CASRSSGATKNIQYF. The CDR3 coding sequence is TGTGCCAGCAGGTCCTCAGGGGCCACCAAAAACATTCAGTACTTC.

J is TRBJ1-1 and V is TRBV7-2, with 8 bases lining up with TRBD1. This CDR3 is 14 amino acids long. V shed 3 bases, J shed 4 bases, and the junction held 4 bases outside the gene matches. The germline V gene encodes CDR1 SGHTA and CDR2 FQGNSA. The CDR3 coding sequence is TGTGCCAGCAGCTTCGGAGACAGGGGCACTGAAGCTTTCTTT. Translating gives CASSFGDRGTEAFF. Using reference TRBV7-2 and TRBJ1-1 for the parts outside the CDR3, the full variable domain is GAGVSQSPSNKVTEKGKDVELRCDPISGHTALYWYRQSLGQGLEFLIYFQGNSAPDKSGLPSDRFSAERTGGSVSTLTIQRTQQEDSAVYLCASSFGDRGTEAFFGQGTRLTVV.